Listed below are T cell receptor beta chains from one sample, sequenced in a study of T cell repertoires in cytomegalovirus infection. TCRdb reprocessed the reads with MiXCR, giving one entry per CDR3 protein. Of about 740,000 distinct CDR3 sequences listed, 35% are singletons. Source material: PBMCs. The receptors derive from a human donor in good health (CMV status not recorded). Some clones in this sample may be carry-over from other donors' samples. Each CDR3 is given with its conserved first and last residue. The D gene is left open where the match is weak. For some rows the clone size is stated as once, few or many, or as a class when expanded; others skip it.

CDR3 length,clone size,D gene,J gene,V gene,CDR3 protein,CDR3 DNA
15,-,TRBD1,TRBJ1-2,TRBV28,CASSLSDRGENGYTF,TGTGCCAGCAGCCTTTCTGACAGGGGAGAAAATGGCTACACCTTC
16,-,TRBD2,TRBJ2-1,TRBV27,CASSSRLAGSYNEQFF,TGTGCCAGCAGTTCGCGACTAGCGGGATCCTACAATGAGCAGTTCTTC
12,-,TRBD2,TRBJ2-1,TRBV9,CASSPVAGEQFF,TGTGCCAGCAGCCCTGTAGCGGGTGAGCAGTTCTTC
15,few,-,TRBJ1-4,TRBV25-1,CASSDQGSTNEKLFF,TGTGCCAGCAGTGACCAGGGGAGCACTAATGAAAAACTGTTTTTT
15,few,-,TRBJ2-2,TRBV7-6,CASSLVPSLTGELFF,TGTGCCAGCAGCTTAGTACCTTCCCTCACCGGGGAGCTGTTTTTT
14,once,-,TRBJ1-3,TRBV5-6,CASTWRLSGNTIYF,TGTGCCAGCACCTGGAGACTCTCTGGAAACACCATATATTTT
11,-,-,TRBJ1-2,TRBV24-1,CATSEQGVYTF,TGTGCCACCAGTGAGCAGGGTGTCTACACATTC
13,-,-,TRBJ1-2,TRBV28,CASSSLDSYGYTF,TGTGCCAGCAGTTCCCTCGACAGCTATGGCTACACCTTC
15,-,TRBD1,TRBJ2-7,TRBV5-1,CASSLGTGVVYEQYF,TGCGCCAGCAGCTTGGGGACAGGGGTTGTTTACGAGCAGTACTTC
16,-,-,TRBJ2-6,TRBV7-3,CASSLLGPAGANVLTF,TGTGCCAGCAGCTTACTAGGACCAGCTGGGGCCAACGTCCTGACTTTC
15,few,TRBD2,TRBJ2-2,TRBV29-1,CSVLTSGGYAGELFF,TGCAGCGTCCTTACTAGCGGGGGGTACGCCGGGGAGCTGTTTTTT
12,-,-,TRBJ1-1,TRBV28,CASTQSLGSAFF,TGTGCCAGCACCCAATCCCTGGGATCGGCTTTCTTT
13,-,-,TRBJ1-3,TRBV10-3,CAISGVSGNTIYF,TGTGCCATCAGTGGCGTCTCTGGAAACACCATATATTTT
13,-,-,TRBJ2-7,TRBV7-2,CDSSHEDPYEQYF,TGTGACAGCAGCCACGAAGACCCCTACGAGCAGTACTTC
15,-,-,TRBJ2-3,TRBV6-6,CASSYLGRGADTQYF,TGTGCCAGCAGTTACCTGGGCAGGGGGGCCGATACGCAGTATTTT
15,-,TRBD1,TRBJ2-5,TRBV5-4,CASSWGQHRPDTQYF,TGTGCCAGCAGCTGGGGACAGCACAGGCCCGATACCCAGTACTTC
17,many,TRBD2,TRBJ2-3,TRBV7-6,CASSLGLAGGFVDTQYF,TGTGCCAGCAGCTTAGGACTAGCGGGGGGCTTCGTAGATACGCAGTATTTT
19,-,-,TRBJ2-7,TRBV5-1,CASSPLIWPWGVNSYEKYF,TGCGCCAGCAGCCCTCTTATATGGCCATGGGGGGTAAACTCCTACGAGAAGTACTTC
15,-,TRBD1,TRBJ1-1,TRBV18,CASSQGQGARTEAFF,TGTGCCAGCTCACAGGGACAGGGGGCGCGGACTGAAGCTTTCTTT
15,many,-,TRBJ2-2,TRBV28,CASSPPPANTGELFF,TGTGCCAGCAGTCCCCCCCCGGCGAACACCGGGGAGCTGTTTTTT
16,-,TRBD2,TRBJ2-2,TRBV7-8,CASSRSLAVSAGELFF,TGTGCCAGCAGCCGGTCACTAGCGGTATCTGCCGGGGAGCTGTTTTTT
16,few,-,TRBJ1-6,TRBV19,CASSELPGRVFSPLHF,TGTGCCAGTAGTGAACTCCCGGGCCGGGTATTTTCACCCCTCCACTTT
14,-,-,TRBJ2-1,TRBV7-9,CASSFSMGVHEQFF,TGTGCCAGCAGCTTCAGTATGGGAGTCCATGAGCAGTTCTTC
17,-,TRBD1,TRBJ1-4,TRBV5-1,CASAPGGLIRTNEKLFF,TGCGCCAGCGCCCCAGGGGGATTGATAAGGACTAATGAAAAACTGTTTTTT
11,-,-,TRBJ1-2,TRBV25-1,CASSVGYGYTF,TGTGCCAGCAGTGTCGGATATGGCTACACCTTC
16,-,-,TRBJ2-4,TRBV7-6,CANSPLAEGGKNIQYF,TGTGCCAACAGCCCCCTAGCGGAAGGGGGTAAAAACATTCAGTACTTC
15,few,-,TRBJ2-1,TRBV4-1,CASSNWGDPYNEQFF,TGCGCCAGCAGCAACTGGGGGGACCCCTACAATGAGCAGTTCTTC
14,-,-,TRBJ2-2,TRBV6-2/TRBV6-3,CASKAQTNTGELFF,TGTGCCAGCAAGGCACAGACAAACACCGGGGAGCTGTTTTTT